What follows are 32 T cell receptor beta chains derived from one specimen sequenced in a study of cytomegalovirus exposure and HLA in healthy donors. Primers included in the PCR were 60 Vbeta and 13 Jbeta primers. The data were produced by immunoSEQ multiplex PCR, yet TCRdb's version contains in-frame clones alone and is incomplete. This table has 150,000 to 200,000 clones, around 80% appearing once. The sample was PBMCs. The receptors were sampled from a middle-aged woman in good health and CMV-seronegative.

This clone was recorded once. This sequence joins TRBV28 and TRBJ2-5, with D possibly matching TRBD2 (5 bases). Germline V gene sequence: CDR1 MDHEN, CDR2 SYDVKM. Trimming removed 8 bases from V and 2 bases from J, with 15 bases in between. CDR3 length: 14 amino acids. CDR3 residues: CASLGGGEQETQYF. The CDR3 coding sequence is TGTGCCAGCTTAGGAGGAGGAGAACAAGAGACCCAGTACTTC.

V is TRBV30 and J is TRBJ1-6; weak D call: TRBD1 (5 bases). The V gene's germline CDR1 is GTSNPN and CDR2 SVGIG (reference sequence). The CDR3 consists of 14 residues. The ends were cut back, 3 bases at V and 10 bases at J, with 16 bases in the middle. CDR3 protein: CAWSLDIGQSPLHF. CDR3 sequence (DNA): TGTGCCTGGAGCCTGGACATAGGACAATCACCCCTCCACTTT.

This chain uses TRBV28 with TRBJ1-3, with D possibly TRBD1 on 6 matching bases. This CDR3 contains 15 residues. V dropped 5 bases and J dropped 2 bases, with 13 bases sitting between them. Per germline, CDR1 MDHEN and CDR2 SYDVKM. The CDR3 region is CASSPPGAAGNTIYF. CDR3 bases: TGTGCCAGCAGTCCCCCAGGGGCGGCTGGAAACACCATATATTTT.

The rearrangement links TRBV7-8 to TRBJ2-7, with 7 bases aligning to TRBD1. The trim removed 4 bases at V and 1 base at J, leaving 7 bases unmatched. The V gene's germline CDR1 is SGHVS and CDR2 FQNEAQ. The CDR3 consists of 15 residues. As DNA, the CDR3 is TGTGCCAGCAGCTCCCACAGGGGTAGGTCCTACGAGCAGTACTTC. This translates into CASSSHRGRSYEQYF.

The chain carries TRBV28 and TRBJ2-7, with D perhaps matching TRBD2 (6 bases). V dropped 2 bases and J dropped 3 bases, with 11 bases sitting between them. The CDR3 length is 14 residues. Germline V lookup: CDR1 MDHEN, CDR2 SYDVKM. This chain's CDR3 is CASSLTGGNYEQYF. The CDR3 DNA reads TGTGCCAGCAGTTTAACTGGGGGGAACTACGAGCAGTACTTC.

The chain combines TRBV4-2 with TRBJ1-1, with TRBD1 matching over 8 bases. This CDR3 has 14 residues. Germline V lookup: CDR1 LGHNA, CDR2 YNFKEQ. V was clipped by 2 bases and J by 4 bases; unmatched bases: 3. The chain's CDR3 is CASSQPTGATEAFF. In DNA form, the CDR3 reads TGTGCCAGCAGCCAACCGACAGGGGCCACTGAAGCTTTCTTT.

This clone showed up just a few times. DNA of the CDR3: TGTGCCAGCAGTGAAGGGACAGAATACTACGAGCAGTACTTC. Residues: CASSEGTEYYEQYF. The chain carries TRBV6-1 and TRBJ2-5; a possible D gene is TRBD1 (6 bases). The J call may be in error: the DNA end matches TRBJ2-7 better. This CDR3 comprises 14 residues. Looked up from germline, CDR1 is MNHNS and CDR2 is SASEGT.

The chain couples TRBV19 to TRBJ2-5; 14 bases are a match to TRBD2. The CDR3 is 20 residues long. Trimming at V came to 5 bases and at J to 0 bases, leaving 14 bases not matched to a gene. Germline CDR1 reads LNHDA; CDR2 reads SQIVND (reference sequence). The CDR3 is CASSFSFLGLAGGNQETQYF. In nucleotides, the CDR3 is TGTGCCAGTAGTTTTTCTTTTTTAGGACTAGCGGGGGGAAACCAAGAGACCCAGTACTTC.

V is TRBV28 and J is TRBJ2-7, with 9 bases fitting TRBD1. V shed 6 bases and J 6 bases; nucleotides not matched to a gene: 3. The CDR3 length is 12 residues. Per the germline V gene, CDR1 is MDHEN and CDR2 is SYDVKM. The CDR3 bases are TGTGCCAGCAGCCAGACAGGGGGCGAGCAGTACTTC. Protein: CASSQTGGEQYF.

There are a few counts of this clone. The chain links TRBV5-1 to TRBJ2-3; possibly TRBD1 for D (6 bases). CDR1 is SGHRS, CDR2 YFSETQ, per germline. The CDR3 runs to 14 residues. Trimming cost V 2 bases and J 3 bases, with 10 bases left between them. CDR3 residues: CASSLLTGTDTQYF. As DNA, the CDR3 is TGCGCCAGCAGCTTATTAACAGGGACAGATACGCAGTATTTT. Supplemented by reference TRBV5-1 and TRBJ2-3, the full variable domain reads KAGVTQTPRYLIKTRGQQVTLSCSPISGHRSVSWYQQTPGQGLQFLFEYFSETQRNKGNFPGRFSGRQFSNSRSEMNVSTLELGDSALYLCASSLLTGTDTQYFGPGTRLTVL.

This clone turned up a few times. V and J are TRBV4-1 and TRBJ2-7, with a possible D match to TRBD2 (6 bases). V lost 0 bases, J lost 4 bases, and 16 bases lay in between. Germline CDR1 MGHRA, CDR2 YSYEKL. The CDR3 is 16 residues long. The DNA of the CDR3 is TGCGCCAGCAGCCAAGATGCGGGGTTCTTTGAGTACGAGCAGTACTTC. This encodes CASSQDAGFFEYEQYF.

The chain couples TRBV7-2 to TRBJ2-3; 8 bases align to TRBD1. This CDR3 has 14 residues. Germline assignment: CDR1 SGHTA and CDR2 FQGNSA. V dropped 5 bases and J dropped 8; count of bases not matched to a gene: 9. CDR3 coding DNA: TGTGCCAGCAGCGGACAGGGCCCCTTAGCTACGCAGTATTTT. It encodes CASSGQGPLATQYF. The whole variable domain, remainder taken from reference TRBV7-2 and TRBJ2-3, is GAGVSQSPSNKVTEKGKDVELRCDPISGHTALYWYRQSLGQGLEFLIYFQGNSAPDKSGLPSDRFSAERTGGSVSTLTIQRTQQEDSAVYLCASSGQGPLATQYFGPGTRLTVL.

In DNA, the CDR3 is TGTGCCAGCAGCTCTCAGGGGAGCGGAGCTTTCTTT. Encoded protein: CASSSQGSGAFF. J is TRBJ1-1 and V is TRBV7-9; D is perhaps TRBD1 (6 bases). Germline V gives CDR1 SEHNR, CDR2 FQNEAQ (reference sequence). Between the trimmed V and J ends, which lost 4 bases and 10 bases, there was a span of 13 bases. CDR3 length equals 12 residues.

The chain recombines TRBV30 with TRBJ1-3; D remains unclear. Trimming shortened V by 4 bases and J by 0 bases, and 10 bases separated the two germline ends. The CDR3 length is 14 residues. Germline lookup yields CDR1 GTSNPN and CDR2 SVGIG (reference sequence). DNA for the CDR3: TGTGCCTGGAACATGGGGAGCTCTGGAAACACCATATATTTT. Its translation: CAWNMGSSGNTIYF.

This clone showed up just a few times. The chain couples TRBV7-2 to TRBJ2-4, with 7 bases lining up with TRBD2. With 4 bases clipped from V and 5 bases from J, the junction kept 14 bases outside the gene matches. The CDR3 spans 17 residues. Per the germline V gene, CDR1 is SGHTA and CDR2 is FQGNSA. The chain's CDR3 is CASSSSVTTSSENIQYF. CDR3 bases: TGTGCCAGCAGCTCTAGCGTGACGACTAGCTCAGAAAACATTCAGTACTTC.

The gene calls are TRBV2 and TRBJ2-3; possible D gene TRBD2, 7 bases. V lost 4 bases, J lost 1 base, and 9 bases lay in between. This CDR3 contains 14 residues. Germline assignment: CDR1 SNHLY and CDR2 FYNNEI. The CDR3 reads CASSVRGRTDTQYF. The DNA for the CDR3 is TGTGCCAGCAGTGTGCGGGGGCGCACAGATACGCAGTATTTT.

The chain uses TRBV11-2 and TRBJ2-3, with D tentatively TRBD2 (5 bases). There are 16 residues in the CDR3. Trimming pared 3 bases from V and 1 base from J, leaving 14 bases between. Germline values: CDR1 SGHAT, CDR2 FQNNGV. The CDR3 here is CASSFSAGYGTDTQYF. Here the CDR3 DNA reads TGTGCCAGCAGCTTTTCGGCGGGCTACGGCACAGATACGCAGTATTTT.

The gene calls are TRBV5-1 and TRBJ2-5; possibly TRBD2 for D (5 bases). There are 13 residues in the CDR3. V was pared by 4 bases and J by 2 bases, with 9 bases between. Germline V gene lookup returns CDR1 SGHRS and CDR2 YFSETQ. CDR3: CASSRLPQETQYF. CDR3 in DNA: TGCGCCAGCAGCCGACTACCACAAGAGACCCAGTACTTC.

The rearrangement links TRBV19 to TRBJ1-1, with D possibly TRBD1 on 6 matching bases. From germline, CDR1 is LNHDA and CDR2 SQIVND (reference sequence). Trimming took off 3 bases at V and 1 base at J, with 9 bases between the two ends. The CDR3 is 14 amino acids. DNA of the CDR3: TGTGCCAGTAGTATTCCCAGGGGGAACACTGAAGCTTTCTTT. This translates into CASSIPRGNTEAFF.

Here the CDR3 reads CARSCDRLQYGYTF. The CDR3 DNA reads as TGTGCCAGAAGCTGTGACAGGTTGCAGTATGGCTACACCTTC. This chain joins TRBV7-5 and TRBJ1-2; the table calls TRBD1, which could not be checked here. TRBV7-5 is labeled a pseudogene. CDR3 size: 14 residues.

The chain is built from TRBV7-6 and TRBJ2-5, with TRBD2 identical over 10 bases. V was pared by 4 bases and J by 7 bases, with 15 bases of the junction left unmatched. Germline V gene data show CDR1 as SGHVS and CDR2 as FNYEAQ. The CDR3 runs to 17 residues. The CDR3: CASSSTLAGSTAGTQYF. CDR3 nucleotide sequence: TGTGCCAGCAGCTCGACACTAGCGGGGTCAACGGCGGGGACCCAGTACTTC. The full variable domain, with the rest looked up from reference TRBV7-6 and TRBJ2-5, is GAGVSQSPRYKVTKRGQDVALRCDPISGHVSLYWYRQALGQGPEFLTYFNYEAQQDKSGLPNDRFSAERPEGSISTLTIQRTEQRDSAMYRCASSSTLAGSTAGTQYFGPGTRLLVL.

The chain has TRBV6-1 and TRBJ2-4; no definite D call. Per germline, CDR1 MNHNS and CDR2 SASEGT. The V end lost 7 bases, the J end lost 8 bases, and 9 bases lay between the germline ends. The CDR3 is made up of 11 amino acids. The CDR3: CASTNSDIQYF. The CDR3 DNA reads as TGTGCCAGCACAAATTCGGACATTCAGTACTTC.

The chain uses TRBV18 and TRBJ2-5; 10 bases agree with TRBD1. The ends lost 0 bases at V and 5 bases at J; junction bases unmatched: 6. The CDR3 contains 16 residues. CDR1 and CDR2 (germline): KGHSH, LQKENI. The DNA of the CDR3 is TGTGCCAGCTCACCACCCAACCGGGACAGGGGTGAGACCCAGTACTTC. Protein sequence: CASSPPNRDRGETQYF.

CDR3 DNA sequence: TGTGCCAGCAGCTTGCAGTTCGCCGACAATGAGCAGTTCTTC. This gives the protein CASSLQFADNEQFF. The chain joins TRBV5-5 to TRBJ2-1; unclear D gene. CDR3 length: 14 amino acids. Germline V gives CDR1 SGHKS, CDR2 YYEKEE (reference sequence). Deletions cut 1 base from V and 5 bases from J, with 10 bases between.

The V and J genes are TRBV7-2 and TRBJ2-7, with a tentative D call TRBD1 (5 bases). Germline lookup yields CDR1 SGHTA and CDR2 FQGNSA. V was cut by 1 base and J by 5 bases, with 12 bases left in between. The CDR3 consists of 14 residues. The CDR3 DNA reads TGTGCCAGCAGCTTAGTCCAGGGTAGGAACGAGCAGTACTTC. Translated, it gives CASSLVQGRNEQYF.

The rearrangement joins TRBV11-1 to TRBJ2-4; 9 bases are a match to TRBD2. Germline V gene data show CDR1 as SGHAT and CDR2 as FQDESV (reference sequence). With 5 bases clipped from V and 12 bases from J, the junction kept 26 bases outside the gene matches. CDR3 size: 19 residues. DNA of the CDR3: TGTGCCAGCAGCACTAGCGGGTTCCCAGACGGGACTAGCCCTTACAGTCAGTACTTC. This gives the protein CASSTSGFPDGTSPYSQYF.

The CDR3 DNA sequence: TGCAGCGGGCGGACTAGCGGGGGAGCAGCCGGGGAGCTGTTTTTT. Amino acid sequence: CSGRTSGGAAGELFF. The chain combines TRBV29-1 with TRBJ2-2; 13 bases are shared with TRBD2. The trim removed 7 bases at V and 6 bases at J, leaving 8 bases unmatched. The CDR3 length is 15 residues. The germline CDR1 and CDR2 sequences are SQVTM and ANQGSEA.

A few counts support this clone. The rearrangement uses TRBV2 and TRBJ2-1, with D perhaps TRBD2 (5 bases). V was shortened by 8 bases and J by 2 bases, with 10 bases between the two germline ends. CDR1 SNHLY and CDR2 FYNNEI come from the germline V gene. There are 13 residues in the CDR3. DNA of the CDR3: TGTGCCAGCCGGAGCGGTCCCTACAATGAGCAGTTCTTC. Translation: CASRSGPYNEQFF.

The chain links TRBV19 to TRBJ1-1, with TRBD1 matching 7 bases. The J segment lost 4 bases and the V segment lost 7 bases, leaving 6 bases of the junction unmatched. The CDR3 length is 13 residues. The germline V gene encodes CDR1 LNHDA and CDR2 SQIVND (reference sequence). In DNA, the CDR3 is TGTGCCAGTACACACAGGGGAATCACTGAAGCTTTCTTT. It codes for CASTHRGITEAFF.

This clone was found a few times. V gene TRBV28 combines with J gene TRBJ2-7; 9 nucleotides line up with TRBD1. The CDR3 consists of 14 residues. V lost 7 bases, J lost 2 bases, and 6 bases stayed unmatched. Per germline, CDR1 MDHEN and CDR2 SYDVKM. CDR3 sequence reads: CASISGQGPYEQYF. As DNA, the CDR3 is TGTGCCAGCATAAGCGGACAGGGGCCCTACGAGCAGTACTTC.

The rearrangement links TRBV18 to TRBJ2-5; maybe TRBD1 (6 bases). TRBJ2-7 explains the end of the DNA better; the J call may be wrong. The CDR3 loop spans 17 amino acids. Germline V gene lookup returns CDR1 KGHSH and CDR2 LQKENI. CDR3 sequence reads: CASSPPNRAVKAHEQYF. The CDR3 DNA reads TGTGCCAGCTCACCCCCTAACAGGGCAGTTAAGGCCCACGAGCAGTACTTC.

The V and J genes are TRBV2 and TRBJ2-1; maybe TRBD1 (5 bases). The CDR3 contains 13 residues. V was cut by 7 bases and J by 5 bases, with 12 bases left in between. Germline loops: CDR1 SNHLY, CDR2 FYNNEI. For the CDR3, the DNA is TGTGCCAGCACGCAGGGCCGTAACAATGAGCAGTTCTTC. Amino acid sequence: CASTQGRNNEQFF.